Listed below are T cell receptor beta chains from one sample, sequenced in a study of shared clonotypes between healthy human individuals. Only in-frame clones appear in the TCRdb table, and some are missing; sequencing was by immunoSEQ multiplex PCR. Of some 2,000,000 clones in the sample, about 95% are singletons; the top ten hold 0.13%. Sequencing was done on a sample of naive CD4+ T cells sorted from blood. Every receptor here comes from a man in his late teens or twenties in good health. Each CDR3 is given with its conserved first and last residue. The order of the fields is V gene, J gene, D gene, clone size, CDR3 protein, CDR3 DNA. The D gene is left open where the match is weak. Clone sizes are given selectively: once, few, many, or a class where the clone is expanded.

>TRBV5-1|TRBJ2-7|.|.
CASSSRGWDEQYF
TGCGCCAGCAGCTCACGGGGCTGGGACGAGCAGTACTTC
>TRBV11-2|TRBJ1-1|.|.
CASSLVIRVGNTEAFF
TGTGCCAGCAGCTTAGTAATAAGGGTGGGGAACACTGAAGCTTTCTTT
>TRBV10-3|TRBJ1-4|TRBD1|.
CAISESSTGSEKLFF
TGTGCCATCAGTGAGTCATCGACAGGGAGTGAAAAACTGTTTTTT
>TRBV12-5|TRBJ2-1|TRBD1|.
CASVIGTDLLLNEQFF
TGTGCTAGTGTGATCGGGACAGACTTACTATTAAATGAGCAGTTCTTC
>TRBV7-9|TRBJ1-1|.|.
CASKQSGNTEAFF
TGTGCCAGCAAACAGTCAGGGAACACTGAAGCTTTCTTT
>TRBV9|TRBJ2-7|.|.
CASSVDGDTGSVQYF
TGTGCCAGCAGCGTAGATGGGGACACTGGGTCAGTGCAGTACTTC
>TRBV11-2|TRBJ2-1|.|.
CASSLGGGLYNEQFF
TGTGCCAGCAGCTTAGGAGGGGGGCTCTACAATGAGCAGTTCTTC
>TRBV5-6|TRBJ2-7|TRBD1|.
CASSSPGTGYYEQYF
TGTGCCAGCAGTTCCCCCGGGACAGGATACTACGAGCAGTACTTC
>TRBV7-2|TRBJ2-1|.|.
CASSRLAASYNEQFF
TGTGCCAGCAGCCGCCTAGCAGCCTCCTACAATGAGCAGTTCTTC
>TRBV18|TRBJ2-3|TRBD2|.
CASSPPLTSGGRWYF
TGTGCCAGCTCACCACCCCTGACTAGCGGGGGTCGGTGGTATTTT
>TRBV11-2|TRBJ1-3|.|.
CASSLSGTTIYF
TGTGCCAGCAGCCTATCCGGGACCACCATATATTTT
>TRBV2|TRBJ2-7|.|.
CASQGSYEQYF
TGTGCCAGCCAGGGTTCCTACGAGCAGTACTTC
>TRBV4-1|TRBJ2-5|.|once
CASSQLPRETQYF
TGCGCCAGCAGCCAACTCCCCCGGGAGACCCAGTACTTC
>TRBV19|TRBJ1-3|.|.
CASSISGQGNTIYF
TGTGCCAGTAGTATCTCTGGACAGGGAAACACCATATATTTT
>TRBV5-1|TRBJ1-6|.|.
CASRDRDGFINSPLHF
TGCGCCAGCAGGGATCGGGACGGGTTTATAAATTCACCCCTCCACTTT
>TRBV5-1|TRBJ1-1|.|.
CASSIRTENTEAFF
TGCGCCAGCAGCATCAGGACAGAGAACACTGAAGCTTTCTTT
>TRBV7-3|TRBJ1-6|.|.
CASSLKASNSPLHF
TGTGCCAGCAGCTTAAAGGCGAGTAATTCACCCCTCCACTTT